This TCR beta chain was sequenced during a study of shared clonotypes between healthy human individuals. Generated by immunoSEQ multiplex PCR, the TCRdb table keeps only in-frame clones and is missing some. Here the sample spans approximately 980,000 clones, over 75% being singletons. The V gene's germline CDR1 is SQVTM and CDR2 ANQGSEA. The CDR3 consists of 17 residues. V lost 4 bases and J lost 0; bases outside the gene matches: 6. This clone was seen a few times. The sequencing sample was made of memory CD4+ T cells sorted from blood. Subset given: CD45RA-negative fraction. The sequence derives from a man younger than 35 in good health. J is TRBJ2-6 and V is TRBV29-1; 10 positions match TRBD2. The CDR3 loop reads CSVVLLAGYSGANVLTF. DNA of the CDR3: TGCAGCGTTGTGCTACTAGCGGGATACTCTGGGGCCAACGTCCTGACTTTC. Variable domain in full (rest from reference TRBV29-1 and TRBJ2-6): SAVISQKPSRDICQRGTSLTIQCQVDSQVTMMFWYRQQPGQSLTLIATANQGSEATYESGFVIDKFPISRPNLTFSTLTVSNMSPEDSSIYLCSVVLLAGYSGANVLTFGAGSRLTVL.